The clone carrying this T cell receptor (beta chain) was detected once. Its antigen is as yet unknown. This sample stems from a study of cytomegalovirus exposure and HLA in healthy donors. The study, taken as a whole, reports: About 150 TCR beta chains were listed as cytomegalovirus-associated.

CDR3 length: 18 residues. V dropped 7 bases and J dropped 0; count of bases not matched to a gene: 15. Germline V gene data show CDR1 as SNHLY and CDR2 as FYNNEI. Here immunoSEQ multiplex PCR was the method, and the copy in TCRdb shows in-frame clones only, minus some. The sample lists 80,000 to 95,000 clones, roughly 96% occurring once. This sequence originates from a young woman in good health and CMV-seronegative. The gene calls are TRBV2 and TRBJ1-5; TRBD1 aligns across 7 bases. The sample consisted of PBMCs. This CDR3 is CASTRGQGSFFSNQPQHF. The CDR3 nucleotides are TGTGCCAGCACTAGGGGGCAGGGGAGTTTTTTTAGCAATCAGCCCCAGCATTTT.